Each of the 5 T cell receptor beta chains below was sequenced from the same sample in a study of sequential checkpoint blockade in melanoma. Profiling relied on immunoSEQ multiplex PCR, and the TCRdb table lists in-frame clones only, not all of them. The table has under 4,500 clones, about a fifth seen once. Specified treatment: randomized to nivolumab then ipilimumab (arm A) or the reverse (arm B). The sample here was tumor tissue (inferred from file names), taken from a patient given nivolumab and ipilimumab in sequence. All receptors derive from a human donor with melanoma.

Sample share makes this clone medium-sized. V gene TRBV6-8 combines with J gene TRBJ1-6; D uncertain. This CDR3 spans 15 amino acids. Germline values: CDR1 MNHGY, CDR2 SAAAGT. V lost 2 bases to trimming and J lost 4 bases, with 9 bases between them. CDR3 in DNA: TGTGCCAGCAGTTACGTCCAGATTTATAATTCACCCCTCCACTTT. This encodes CASSYVQIYNSPLHF.

This clone occurred many times. The chain carries TRBV11-3 and TRBJ1-1; D uncertain. Germline V gene data show CDR1 as SGHNT and CDR2 as YENEEA. The CDR3 consists of 16 residues. Trimming cost V 2 bases and J 2 bases, with 15 bases left between them. The CDR3 DNA reads as TGTGCCAGCAGCTTAAAAGGTTCCGGGGAAAACACTGAAGCTTTCTTT. It yields the protein CASSLKGSGENTEAFF.

The chain has TRBV19 and TRBJ1-2; D remains ambiguous. The CDR3 covers 11 residues. Germline lookup yields CDR1 LNHDA and CDR2 SQIVND (reference sequence). V was pared by 3 bases and J by 8 bases, with 7 bases between. This CDR3 reads CASSMGQGYTF. The CDR3 DNA is TGTGCCAGTAGTATGGGCCAGGGCTACACCTTC.

This clone was counted at least ten times. This chain uses TRBV9 with TRBJ1-2; 10 bases are shared with TRBD1. The junction had 6 bases not matched to a gene; V was cut back by 4 bases and J by 6 bases. This CDR3 contains 14 residues. Germline CDR1 reads SGDLS; CDR2 reads YYNGEE. This chain's CDR3 is CASSPGTGADGYTF. The DNA for the CDR3 is TGTGCCAGCAGCCCGGGGACAGGGGCTGATGGCTACACCTTC.

V is TRBV9 and J is TRBJ1-1; unclear D gene. Trimming stripped 4 bases from V and 0 bases from J, with 16 bases between. The CDR3 totals 16 residues. CDR1 SGDLS and CDR2 YYNGEE come from the germline V gene. CDR3 coding DNA: TGTGCCAGCAGCCCCTGGGAGGACCCCATGAACACTGAAGCTTTCTTT. The encoded protein is CASSPWEDPMNTEAFF.